This passage covers 19 T cell receptor beta chains from one sample sequenced in a study of cytomegalovirus exposure and HLA in healthy donors. This PCR relied on a set of 60 Vbeta primers and 13 Jbeta primers. TCRdb's copy holds only in-frame clones and misses some; the assay was immunoSEQ multiplex PCR. The sample yields over 85,000 clones, about three quarters seen once. The sequenced material came from PBMCs. Receptor source: a woman in her sixties or seventies in good health and CMV-seropositive.

The V gene is TRBV28, the J gene TRBJ2-7; TRBD1 matches 8 bases. Per the germline V gene, CDR1 is MDHEN and CDR2 is SYDVKM. This CDR3 comprises 16 residues. V gave up 4 bases and J gave up 3 bases; unmatched junction bases: 11. The CDR3: CASSSPSEDRVYEQYF. Written as DNA, the CDR3 is TGTGCCAGCAGTTCCCCATCCGAGGACAGGGTCTACGAGCAGTACTTC. The full variable domain, in which reference TRBV28 and TRBJ2-7 provide the parts outside the CDR3, is DVKVTQSSRYLVKRTGEKVFLECVQDMDHENMFWYRQDPGLGLRLIYFSYDVKMKEKGDIPEGYSVSREKKERFSLILESASTNQTSMYLCASSSPSEDRVYEQYFGPGTRLTVT.

CDR3 region: CSVRLGRGYGYTF. CDR3 DNA: TGCAGCGTTCGCCTCGGAAGGGGCTATGGCTACACCTTC. The chain is built from TRBV29-1 and TRBJ1-2; D might be TRBD1 (5 bases). Germline V gene sequence: CDR1 SQVTM, CDR2 ANQGSEA. The CDR3 length is 13 residues. Trimming shortened V by 5 bases and J by 4 bases, and 14 bases separated the two germline ends.

The chain couples TRBV6-5 to TRBJ2-5, with 8 bases lining up with TRBD2. The J call could be wrong; TRBJ2-7 is a better fit for the DNA end. This CDR3 has 14 amino acids. Germline V lookup: CDR1 MNHEY, CDR2 SVGAGI. The CDR3 protein is CASSYSTSGYEQYF. The CDR3 region has the DNA TGTGCCAGCAGTTACTCAACTAGCGGCTACGAGCAGTACTTC.

The chain carries TRBV7-2 and TRBJ2-7; 14 bases agree with TRBD2. The ends lost 5 bases at V and 6 bases at J; junction bases unmatched: 6. The CDR3 is 15 residues long. Germline V gives CDR1 SGHTA, CDR2 FQGNSA. In DNA form, the CDR3 reads TGTGCCAGCAGCCAGACTAGCGGGAGGGCGGGCGAGCAGTACTTC. Protein sequence: CASSQTSGRAGEQYF.

V and J are TRBV7-9 and TRBJ2-7; TRBD1 matches at 11 bases. Germline V gene data show CDR1 as SEHNR and CDR2 as FQNEAQ (reference sequence). There are 14 residues in the CDR3. The V gene end was trimmed by 6 bases and the J gene end by 6 bases; junction bases not matched to a gene: 7. CDR3 region: CASRQDRGLFEQYF. The CDR3 DNA follows: TGTGCCAGCAGACAGGACAGGGGGCTCTTCGAGCAGTACTTC.

This clone came up a few times. The chain employs TRBV15 and TRBJ1-1; D ambiguous. V was clipped by 3 bases and J by 7 bases, with 12 bases between them. This CDR3 region has 13 residues. Per the germline V gene, CDR1 is LNHNV and CDR2 is YYDKDF (reference sequence). The CDR3 nucleotides are TGTGCCACCAGCAGGGACTCTCGTCATGAAGCTTTCTTT. Residues: CATSRDSRHEAFF. Full variable domain (rest looked up from reference TRBV15 and TRBJ1-1): DAMVIQNPRYQVTQFGKPVTLSCSQTLNHNVMYWYQQKSSQAPKLLFHYYDKDFNNEADTPDNFQSRRPNTSFCFLDIRSPGLGDTAMYLCATSRDSRHEAFFGQGTRLTVV.

Sample share makes this clone medium-sized. This chain connects TRBV7-9 to TRBJ2-1; weak D call: TRBD1 (6 bases). Per germline, CDR1 SEHNR and CDR2 FQNEAQ (reference sequence). The germline V and J ends were trimmed by 7 bases and 11 bases, with 27 bases remaining between them. This CDR3 has 16 amino acids. CDR3 region: CASNDPGQTTTMKQFF. The CDR3 DNA is TGTGCCAGCAACGACCCTGGACAGACTACTACAATGAAGCAGTTCTTC.

The chain joins TRBV7-6 to TRBJ2-7, with TRBD2 matching over 7 bases. The CDR3 extends over 13 amino acids. V lost 4 bases to trimming and J lost 2 bases; unmatched junction nucleotides: 2. Per germline, CDR1 SGHVS and CDR2 FNYEAQ. CDR3 loop: CASSSSGTYEQYF. The CDR3 DNA is TGTGCCAGCAGCTCTAGCGGAACCTACGAGCAGTACTTC.

This chain connects TRBV7-9 to TRBJ2-7; D not certain. CDR1 and CDR2 from the germline V gene are SEHNR and FQNEAQ (reference sequence). V was shortened by 1 base and J by 0 bases, with 7 bases between the two germline ends. The CDR3 extends over 14 amino acids. The CDR3 region is CASSLDIYSYEQYF. The CDR3 DNA reads TGTGCCAGCAGCTTAGACATATACTCCTACGAGCAGTACTTC.

As concerns this clone: One junction end disagrees with the germline gene, perhaps due to a read error. The J gene is TRBJ1-5, the V gene TRBV11-1; 7 bases agree with TRBD1. From germline, CDR1 is SGHAT and CDR2 FQDESV (reference sequence). There are 13 residues in the CDR3. The CDR3 spells CASSISQGQPRHF. The CDR3 bases are TGTGCCAGCAGCATATCACAGGGACAGCCCCGGCATTTT.

The chain carries TRBV28 and TRBJ1-2; D gene unclear. The V and J ends lost 7 bases and 4 bases respectively, with 19 bases between them. The CDR3 has 15 residues. Germline lookup yields CDR1 MDHEN and CDR2 SYDVKM. The CDR3 coding sequence is TGTGCCAGCACCGAGGGCGGCAGGCTGGGCTATGGCTACACCTTC. It encodes CASTEGGRLGYGYTF.

V usage is TRBV19 and J usage is TRBJ1-1; possible D gene TRBD1, 5 bases. Germline assignment: CDR1 LNHDA and CDR2 SQIVND (reference sequence). The V gene lost 3 bases and the J gene lost 7 bases, with 15 bases spanning the gap. The CDR3 extends over 14 amino acids. This CDR3 is CASSIPDSLGEAFF. The CDR3 coding sequence is TGTGCCAGTAGTATCCCCGACAGCCTGGGTGAAGCTTTCTTT.

This clone was seen a handful of times. The V and J genes are TRBV4-1 and TRBJ1-1; TRBD1 agrees at 7 bases. Trimming removed 0 bases from V and 0 bases from J; junction bases left unmatched: 7. Germline-derived CDR1 and CDR2 are MGHRA and YSYEKL. The CDR3 consists of 17 residues. The chain's CDR3 is CASSQDLGTALNTEAFF. CDR3 DNA: TGCGCCAGCAGCCAAGATCTCGGGACAGCTTTGAACACTGAAGCTTTCTTT.

This rearrangement joins TRBV5-1 to TRBJ2-5; 11 bases agree with TRBD2. With V trimmed by 4 bases and J by 5 bases, 7 bases remained unmatched. The germline gives CDR1 SGHRS, CDR2 YFSETQ. The CDR3 consists of 15 residues. The CDR3 sequence: CASSAVLAGEETQYF. CDR3 sequence (DNA): TGCGCCAGCAGCGCCGTACTAGCGGGAGAGGAGACCCAGTACTTC.

The rearrangement uses TRBV6-1 and TRBJ1-1; 8 bases line up with TRBD1. This CDR3 has 17 amino acids. In germline, CDR1 is MNHNS, CDR2 SASEGT. After removal of 2 bases from V and 6 bases from J, the junction contained 14 bases not matched to a gene. The CDR3 sequence: CASSERPGGRVSSEAFF. Here the CDR3 DNA reads TGTGCCAGCAGTGAAAGACCAGGGGGCAGAGTGAGTTCTGAAGCTTTCTTT.

The chain joins TRBV10-3 to TRBJ2-5; 9 bases fit TRBD2. The CDR3 contains 12 residues. In germline, CDR1 is ENHRY, CDR2 SYGVKD. CDR3 bases: TGTGCGGCTAGCGGGGTCCAAGAGACCCAGTACTTC. Its translation: CAASGVQETQYF.

This chain links TRBV5-1 with TRBJ1-1; 7 positions agree with TRBD1. V gave up 4 bases and J gave up 7 bases; unmatched junction bases: 10. The germline V gene has CDR1 SGHRS and CDR2 YFSETQ. The CDR3 has 14 amino acids. This chain's CDR3 is CASSPSGRGHEAFF. CDR3 DNA: TGCGCCAGCAGCCCCTCGGGAAGGGGGCATGAAGCTTTCTTT.

This clone was detected once. The chain is built from TRBV7-3 and TRBJ2-3, with a possible D match to TRBD1 (6 bases). CDR1 SGHTA and CDR2 FQGTGA come from the germline V gene. Trimming cost V 5 bases and J 0 bases, with 15 bases left between them. CDR3 size: 16 residues. The CDR3 bases are TGTGCCAGCAGCAAAAGGGCAGGGGCTAGCACAGATACGCAGTATTTT. This translates into CASSKRAGASTDTQYF.

The chain employs TRBV25-1 and TRBJ2-5; D possibly corresponds to TRBD2 (6 bases). TRBJ2-7 matches the DNA end more closely, so the J call is doubtful. The CDR3 is made up of 13 amino acids. Looked up from germline, CDR1 is MGHDK and CDR2 is SYGVNS. As DNA, the CDR3 is TGTGCCAGCAGTGAACCTAGCGTGTACGAGCAGTACTTC. The encoded protein is CASSEPSVYEQYF.